The 26 T cell receptor beta chains listed next were all sequenced from one sample in a study of cytomegalovirus exposure and HLA in healthy donors. Use of 60 Vbeta and 13 Jbeta primers characterized the PCR. The data were produced by immunoSEQ multiplex PCR, yet TCRdb's version contains in-frame clones alone and is incomplete. This table holds about 95,000 clones, 82% found once. Specimen: PBMCs. These receptor sequences come from a man aged 25 to 40 in good health and CMV-seropositive.

This clone occurred once. V is TRBV28 and J is TRBJ1-2, with D possibly TRBD1 on 6 matching bases. The ends were cut back, 6 bases at V and 4 bases at J, with 18 bases in the middle. In germline, CDR1 is MDHEN, CDR2 SYDVKM. The CDR3 loop spans 15 amino acids. DNA of the CDR3: TGTGCCAGCAGACAGCGAGGGGACATATCCTATGGCTACACCTTC. Residues: CASRQRGDISYGYTF.

The rearrangement joins TRBV5-1 to TRBJ2-5; 8 bases are a match to TRBD1. The J call may be wrong; the DNA end is better matched by TRBJ2-7. CDR3 length: 14 amino acids. From germline, CDR1 is SGHRS and CDR2 YFSETQ. In DNA, the CDR3 is TGCGCCAGCAGCTTCGAGACAGGGGCCTACGAGCAGTACTTC. This gives the protein CASSFETGAYEQYF.

The CDR3 region is CASSLVQGAHEQYF. CDR3 sequence (DNA): TGCGCCAGCAGCTTGGTTCAGGGGGCCCACGAGCAGTACTTC. The chain links TRBV5-1 to TRBJ2-7, with 8 positions matching TRBD1. The CDR3 runs 14 residues. Germline loops: CDR1 SGHRS, CDR2 YFSETQ. With 0 bases clipped from V and 5 bases from J, the junction kept 4 bases outside the gene matches. Variable domain in full (rest from reference TRBV5-1 and TRBJ2-7): KAGVTQTPRYLIKTRGQQVTLSCSPISGHRSVSWYQQTPGQGLQFLFEYFSETQRNKGNFPGRFSGRQFSNSRSEMNVSTLELGDSALYLCASSLVQGAHEQYFGPGTRLTVT.

The chain employs TRBV11-2 and TRBJ1-3, with 7 nucleotides matching TRBD1. Germline V lookup: CDR1 SGHAT, CDR2 FQNNGV. This CDR3 comprises 14 residues. V shed 7 bases and J 2 bases; nucleotides not matched to a gene: 5. As DNA, the CDR3 is TGTGCCAGCACCGTGACAGGGCCTGGAAACACCATATATTTT. As protein: CASTVTGPGNTIYF.

This clone has just a few counts. The rearrangement uses TRBV7-9 and TRBJ1-1; 8 bases align to TRBD1. The CDR3 spans 15 residues. Germline-derived CDR1 and CDR2 are SEHNR and FQNEAQ (reference sequence). The trim removed 4 bases at V and 4 bases at J, leaving 8 bases unmatched. Here the CDR3 DNA reads TGTGCCAGCAGCTATGAACCGGGACAGGCCACTGAAGCTTTCTTT. Protein product: CASSYEPGQATEAFF.

V is TRBV6-5 and J is TRBJ1-1; maybe TRBD1 (5 bases). V dropped 2 bases and J dropped 8 bases, with 15 bases sitting between them. The CDR3 spans 14 residues. The germline gives CDR1 MNHEY, CDR2 SVGAGI. CDR3 protein: CASSYQEGGTEAFF. The CDR3 DNA reads as TGTGCCAGCAGTTACCAGGAGGGCGGGACCGAAGCTTTCTTT.

This sequence joins TRBV18 and TRBJ2-7; 12 positions match TRBD1. CDR3 length: 16 amino acids. V dropped 3 bases and J dropped 7; count of bases not matched to a gene: 10. Germline V gene sequence: CDR1 KGHSH, CDR2 LQKENI. CDR3 nucleotide sequence: TGTGCCAGCTCACCCAGGATGGGGACAGGGGGCGGTGAGCAGTACTTC. It is translated as CASSPRMGTGGGEQYF.

The chain has TRBV16 and TRBJ1-2, with TRBD1 as a possible D gene (6 bases). Trimming left V 8 bases short and J 7 bases short, with 17 bases between. CDR1 and CDR2 (germline): KGHSY, FQNENV. The CDR3 has 13 amino acids. The DNA for the CDR3 is TGTGCCAGCTACGAGGGGGTGAAGACTGGCTACACCTTC. The encoded protein is CASYEGVKTGYTF. Together with reference TRBV16 and TRBJ1-2, the CDR3 gives the full variable domain: GEEVAQTPKHLVRGEGQKAKLYCAPIKGHSYVFWYQQVLKNEFKFLISFQNENVFDETGMPKERFSAKCLPNSPCSLEIQATKLEDSAVYFCASYEGVKTGYTFGSGTRLTVV.

The chain couples TRBV5-6 to TRBJ2-2; possibly TRBD1 for D (6 bases). CDR1 SGHDT and CDR2 YYEEEE come from the germline V gene. This CDR3 comprises 15 residues. The V gene lost 7 bases and the J gene lost 2 bases, with 15 bases spanning the gap. The CDR3 DNA reads as TGTGCCAGCCGGCAAGGACAGACCAACACCGGGGAGCTGTTTTTT. Protein product: CASRQGQTNTGELFF.

The J gene is TRBJ1-1, the V gene TRBV5-5; tentatively, D is TRBD1 (5 bases). The CDR3 runs to 12 residues. Per the germline V gene, CDR1 is SGHKS and CDR2 is YYEKEE (reference sequence). V lost 4 bases to trimming and J lost 10 bases, with 14 bases between them. CDR3 bases: TGTGCCAGCAGCCGGGGGGAGGTTGGAGCTTTCTTT. It is translated as CASSRGEVGAFF.

The chain uses TRBV7-9 and TRBJ1-2, with D unresolved. V lost 5 bases, J lost 0 bases, and 7 bases lay in between. This CDR3 has 13 amino acids. In germline, CDR1 is SEHNR, CDR2 FQNEAQ (reference sequence). The CDR3 DNA reads as TGTGCCAGCAGCCGGGAGTCTAACTATGGCTACACCTTC. Protein sequence: CASSRESNYGYTF.

The chain links TRBV6-5 to TRBJ2-5, with TRBD1 matching over 7 bases. The end of the DNA is better explained by TRBJ2-7, so the J call may be wrong. Germline V gene sequence: CDR1 MNHEY, CDR2 SVGAGI. The CDR3 covers 15 residues. The CDR3 is CASSKTGDPSYEQYF. The CDR3 bases are TGTGCCAGCAGTAAAACAGGGGACCCCTCCTACGAGCAGTACTTC.

The rearrangement links TRBV9 to TRBJ1-5; TRBD1 agrees at 7 bases. The length of the CDR3 is 14 residues. After removal of 0 bases from V and 5 bases from J, the junction contained 2 bases not matched to a gene. Germline V gene sequence: CDR1 SGDLS, CDR2 YYNGEE. The CDR3 DNA sequence: TGTGCCAGCAGCGTAGGACAGGGATATCAGCCCCAGCATTTT. This translates into CASSVGQGYQPQHF.

J is TRBJ2-7 and V is TRBV30; weak D call: TRBD2 (6 bases). Trimming shortened V by 1 base and J by 6 bases, and 13 bases separated the two germline ends. CDR1 is GTSNPN, CDR2 SVGIG, per germline (reference sequence). The CDR3 consists of 13 residues. The CDR3 here is CAWSGGGKSEQYF. The CDR3 DNA follows: TGTGCCTGGAGTGGGGGCGGGAAGTCCGAGCAGTACTTC.

On this clone itself: Other DNA sequences in the same sample also yield this CDR3. The chain employs TRBV6-5 and TRBJ1-1, with a possible D match to TRBD1 (5 bases). The CDR3 length is 14 residues. CDR1 is MNHEY and CDR2 is SVGAGI in the germline V gene. The ends were cut back, 0 bases at V and 2 bases at J, with 7 bases in the middle. This CDR3 reads CASSYSGGNTEAFF. The CDR3 DNA reads TGTGCCAGCAGTTACTCGGGGGGTAACACTGAAGCTTTCTTT.

The V and J genes are TRBV30 and TRBJ2-3, with TRBD2 identical over 13 bases. Trimming at V came to 7 bases and at J to 3 bases, leaving 13 bases not matched to a gene. The CDR3 runs 17 residues. CDR1 is GTSNPN and CDR2 is SVGIG in the germline V gene (reference sequence). Here the CDR3 reads CASSGTSGTLGTDTQYF. The CDR3 nucleotides are TGTGCCTCGTCCGGGACTAGCGGGACCCTTGGGACAGATACGCAGTATTTT.

This chain links TRBV5-6 with TRBJ2-7; D is unresolved. CDR3 size: 13 residues. Trimming stripped 0 bases from V and 3 bases from J, with 7 bases between. Germline CDR1 SGHDT, CDR2 YYEEEE. The CDR3 spells CASSLGADYEQYF. The DNA of the CDR3 is TGTGCCAGCAGCTTGGGGGCTGACTACGAGCAGTACTTC.

The gene calls are TRBV2 and TRBJ2-3, with 7 bases lining up with TRBD2. V gave up 4 bases and J gave up 6 bases; unmatched junction bases: 10. Germline V gene lookup returns CDR1 SNHLY and CDR2 FYNNEI. The CDR3 spans 15 residues. CDR3 DNA sequence: TGTGCCAGCAGTGCCCTCGGCGGGAGTTCGGATACGCAGTATTTT. Translation: CASSALGGSSDTQYF.

The J gene is TRBJ2-3, the V gene TRBV5-1; TRBD2 matches at 7 bases. Germline values: CDR1 SGHRS, CDR2 YFSETQ. Germline trimming cut 0 bases from V and 6 bases from J; bases unmatched to any gene: 13. This CDR3 spans 17 amino acids. CDR3 DNA: TGCGCCAGCAGCTTGGAGCAGGGACTACCCGCAAGGGATACGCAGTATTTT. The encoded protein is CASSLEQGLPARDTQYF.

The chain uses TRBV28 and TRBJ2-5; tentatively, D is TRBD1 (6 bases). Germline loops: CDR1 MDHEN, CDR2 SYDVKM. This CDR3 has 14 residues. The V and J ends lost 6 bases and 11 bases respectively, with 22 bases between them. The CDR3 bases are TGTGCCAGCAGCCCACGGGACACTCTGCCTGAGCAGTACTTC. This codes for CASSPRDTLPEQYF.

The rearrangement joins TRBV7-9 to TRBJ2-3; D may be TRBD1 (6 bases). Germline CDR1 reads SEHNR; CDR2 reads FQNEAQ (reference sequence). This CDR3 is built from 12 residues. CDR3 DNA sequence: TGTTCCTTGGGGGACAACACAGATACGCAGTATTTT. Amino acid sequence: CSLGDNTDTQYF.

CDR3 in amino acids: CASSLAATNTGELFF. The CDR3 region has the DNA TGCGCCAGCAGCTTGGCAGCGACGAACACCGGGGAGCTGTTTTTT. V and J are TRBV5-1 and TRBJ2-2, with D unclear. Between the trimmed V and J ends, which lost 0 bases and 0 bases, there was a span of 6 bases. The germline gives CDR1 SGHRS, CDR2 YFSETQ. This CDR3 is built from 15 residues.

V and J are TRBV6-5 and TRBJ2-3, with TRBD2 matching over 7 bases. Germline CDR1 and CDR2: MNHEY and SVGAGI. This CDR3 contains 13 residues. The trim removed 10 bases at V and 2 bases at J, leaving 6 bases unmatched. In DNA form, the CDR3 reads TGTGCCAACTCAGCGGGAAACACAGATACGCAGTATTTT. This encodes CANSAGNTDTQYF.

Only one count was recorded for this clone. The chain recombines TRBV6-1 with TRBJ1-3, with TRBD1 matching 8 bases. The junction had 5 bases not matched to a gene; V was cut back by 7 bases and J by 0 bases. There are 15 residues in the CDR3. The germline gives CDR1 MNHNS, CDR2 SASEGT. The CDR3 DNA is TGTGCCAGCATTGATACAGGGGGCTCTGGAAACACCATATATTTT. It yields the protein CASIDTGGSGNTIYF.

CDR3 loop: CASSMGQGNTEAFF. CDR3 DNA sequence: TGTGCCAGTAGTATGGGACAGGGGAACACTGAAGCTTTCTTT. The chain is built from TRBV19 and TRBJ1-1, with 9 bases that match TRBD1. CDR3 size: 14 residues. In germline, CDR1 is LNHDA, CDR2 SQIVND (reference sequence). The J segment lost 1 base and the V segment lost 3 bases, leaving 0 bases of the junction unmatched. The full variable domain, with the rest looked up from reference TRBV19 and TRBJ1-1, is DGGITQSPKYLFRKEGQNVTLSCEQNLNHDAMYWYRQDPGQGLRLIYYSQIVNDFQKGDIAEGYSVSREKKESFPLTVTSAQKNPTAFYLCASSMGQGNTEAFFGQGTRLTVV.

CDR3 nucleotide sequence: TGCGCCAGCAGCCAGGGACAGGGGCGAACTGGAAACACCATATATTTT. Its protein is CASSQGQGRTGNTIYF. This chain joins TRBV10-1 and TRBJ1-3, with TRBD1 matching over 10 bases. V gave up 6 bases and J gave up 2 bases; unmatched junction bases: 7. The CDR3 totals 16 residues. CDR1 WNHNN and CDR2 SYGVQD come from the germline V gene (reference sequence).